This T cell receptor (beta chain) is drawn from a study of OX40 agonist ivuxolimab in advanced cancers. Overall study: Each dose-escalation patient presented with hepatocellular carcinoma, melanoma, renal cell or head and neck cancer. Partial responses were achieved by three patients, of whom one had hepatocellular carcinoma and two had cutaneous melanoma.

This table comes from immunoSEQ multiplex PCR, and its TCRdb copy is limited to in-frame clones, with some not included. The sample has almost 85,000 clones; around 84% are singletons. Study-wide results and caveats: Compared with CD4+, CD8+ T cells on average had more expanded clones. In the 0.1 to 3.0 mg/kg range, CD4+ and CD8+ blood T cells had expanded clonally by week 6.

To note about this clone: The target antigen is unknown.

With 6 bases clipped from V and 0 bases from J, the junction kept 2 bases outside the gene matches. The CDR3 contains 14 residues. Germline lookup yields CDR1 MNHNY and CDR2 SVGAGI (reference sequence). This chain links TRBV6-6 with TRBJ1-5; 7 bases match TRBD1. This specimen was CD4+ or CD8+ T cells sorted from blood, taken in a trial of the OX40 agonist ivuxolimab. The receptor was isolated from an adult with an advanced solid tumor such as melanoma, head and neck, liver or kidney cancer. CDR3 sequence reads: CASSDRDSNQPQHF. CDR3 coding DNA: TGTGCCAGCAGCGACAGGGATAGCAATCAGCCCCAGCATTTT.